One and the same sample provided the 3 T cell receptor beta chains below, sequenced in a study of blood T cell repertoires in COVID-19. Assay: immunoSEQ multiplex PCR; the TCRdb copy retains only in-frame clones and omits some. This sample has 230,000 or so clones, with just over 85% found just once. The sample comprised PBMCs or T cells enriched from blood (not recorded which). These receptors were taken from a woman aged 40 to 55 with acute COVID-19.

V and J are TRBV6-5 and TRBJ1-3, with no clear D. This CDR3 is built from 12 residues. Per the germline V gene, CDR1 is MNHEY and CDR2 is SVGAGI. V lost 5 bases to trimming and J lost 3 bases, with 5 bases between them. The DNA for the CDR3 is TGTGCCAGCAGTACGGGTGGAAACACCATATATTTT. It yields the protein CASSTGGNTIYF.

V gene TRBV6-5 combines with J gene TRBJ1-4, with 7 bases matching TRBD1. J gave up 3 bases and V 6 bases, and 4 bases lay outside the gene matches. The V gene's germline CDR1 is MNHEY and CDR2 SVGAGI. The CDR3 sequence is 14 residues long. CDR3 amino acids: CASSKQGSNEKLFF. The CDR3 DNA reads as TGTGCCAGCAGCAAACAGGGGTCTAATGAAAAACTGTTTTTT.

The chain has TRBV2 and TRBJ1-5, with a tentative D call TRBD1 (6 bases). The length of the CDR3 is 15 residues. V lost 6 bases to trimming and J lost 3 bases, with 15 bases between them. Germline V gene data show CDR1 as SNHLY and CDR2 as FYNNEI. CDR3 nucleotide sequence: TGTGCCAGCAGGCAAGACTCAGGGGACAATCAGCCCCAGCATTTT. It encodes CASRQDSGDNQPQHF.